The rows below give T cell receptor beta chains drawn from one sample of a study of blood T cell repertoires in COVID-19. Some clones are missing from TCRdb's copy, which holds only in-frame ones; the method was immunoSEQ multiplex PCR. The data show about 80,000 clones, with roughly 80% seen just once and around a third held by the top ten. The sample comprised peripheral blood. Receptors originate from a woman aged 70-85 years with acute or convalescent COVID-19. CDR3s include the opening cysteine and the closing phenylalanine or tryptophan. A D gene is named only where the DNA matches it firmly. Size tells how often a clone was seen (once, few, many) or the class of an expanded clone, and some rows leave it out.

d_gene: NA; v_gene: TRBV30; j_gene: TRBJ1-6; abundance: NA; CDR3aa: CAWSSGMGSPLHF; CDR3nt: TGTGCCTGGAGTTCCGGGATGGGTTCACCCCTCCACTTT
d_gene: TRBD1; v_gene: TRBV25-1; j_gene: TRBJ1-2; abundance: NA; CDR3aa: CASSDDRATGYTF; CDR3nt: TGTGCCAGCAGTGACGACAGGGCGACTGGCTACACCTTC
d_gene: TRBD2; v_gene: TRBV6-5; j_gene: TRBJ2-1; abundance: few; CDR3aa: CASSRGLADNEQFF; CDR3nt: TGTGCCAGCAGTAGGGGACTAGCGGACAATGAGCAGTTCTTC
d_gene: TRBD1; v_gene: TRBV27; j_gene: TRBJ1-2; abundance: NA; CDR3aa: CASSRKDRGYGYTF; CDR3nt: TGTGCCAGCAGTAGAAAAGACAGGGGCTATGGCTACACCTTC
d_gene: TRBD1; v_gene: TRBV10-3; j_gene: TRBJ1-6; abundance: NA; CDR3aa: CAISELNAGQGGNSPLHF; CDR3nt: TGTGCCATCAGTGAACTCAATGCGGGACAGGGTGGTAATTCACCCCTCCACTTT
d_gene: NA; v_gene: TRBV14; j_gene: TRBJ2-3; abundance: NA; CDR3aa: CASSLRHRVILDTQYF; CDR3nt: TGTGCCAGCAGCCTCCGGCACAGGGTTATCTTAGATACGCAGTATTTT
d_gene: TRBD1; v_gene: TRBV7-9; j_gene: TRBJ2-7; abundance: NA; CDR3aa: CASSIGQGGYEQYF; CDR3nt: TGTGCCAGCAGCATTGGACAGGGTGGGTACGAGCAGTACTTC
d_gene: TRBD2; v_gene: TRBV5-4; j_gene: TRBJ2-5; abundance: NA; CDR3aa: CASSPGGGSGETQYF; CDR3nt: TGTGCCAGCAGCCCCGGCGGCGGGAGCGGTGAGACCCAGTACTTC
d_gene: TRBD1; v_gene: TRBV19; j_gene: TRBJ1-2; abundance: NA; CDR3aa: CASSPMTGPYGYTF; CDR3nt: TGTGCCAGTAGTCCGATGACAGGGCCCTATGGCTACACCTTC
d_gene: NA; v_gene: TRBV6-5; j_gene: TRBJ2-7; abundance: once; CDR3aa: CASSSGRGVSYEQYF; CDR3nt: TGTGCCAGCAGTTCAGGACGGGGAGTCTCCTACGAGCAGTACTTC
d_gene: NA; v_gene: TRBV24-1; j_gene: TRBJ1-5; abundance: NA; CDR3aa: CATSERGEAQHF; CDR3nt: TGTGCCACCAGTGAAAGGGGCGAGGCCCAGCATTTT
d_gene: NA; v_gene: TRBV30; j_gene: TRBJ1-5; abundance: NA; CDR3aa: CAWSLGRGWYSNQPQHF; CDR3nt: TGTGCCTGGAGTCTAGGCAGGGGTTGGTATAGCAATCAGCCCCAGCATTTT
d_gene: NA; v_gene: TRBV2; j_gene: TRBJ2-4; abundance: NA; CDR3aa: CASTFMGLAKNIQYF; CDR3nt: TGTGCCAGCACCTTTATGGGGCTTGCCAAAAACATTCAGTACTTC
d_gene: NA; v_gene: TRBV12-3/TRBV12-4; j_gene: TRBJ2-5; abundance: NA; CDR3aa: CASSNQETQYF; CDR3nt: TGTGCCAGCAGCAACCAAGAGACCCAGTACTTC
d_gene: TRBD1; v_gene: TRBV11-3; j_gene: TRBJ2-5; abundance: NA; CDR3aa: CASSLGGQGGETQYF; CDR3nt: TGTGCCAGCAGCTTAGGAGGACAGGGCGGGGAGACCCAGTACTTC
d_gene: TRBD1; v_gene: TRBV5-4; j_gene: TRBJ2-4; abundance: NA; CDR3aa: CASSLGRQGALGNIQYF; CDR3nt: TGTGCCAGCAGCTTGGGACGACAGGGGGCTTTGGGGAACATTCAGTACTTC
d_gene: NA; v_gene: TRBV12-3/TRBV12-4; j_gene: TRBJ1-2; abundance: NA; CDR3aa: CASSLAGGGGYTF; CDR3nt: TGTGCCAGCAGTTTGGCCGGCGGTGGTGGCTACACCTTC
d_gene: TRBD2; v_gene: TRBV2; j_gene: TRBJ2-1; abundance: once; CDR3aa: CASSVIPLAGDEQFF; CDR3nt: TGTGCCAGCAGTGTAATTCCCCTAGCGGGTGATGAGCAGTTCTTC